These T cell receptor beta chains were read from a single sample in a study of T cell repertoires in cytomegalovirus infection. Antigens for these TCRs are unknown. MiXCR, run by TCRdb on the reads, gives a single entry per CDR3 protein. Here the sample spans about a million distinct CDR3 sequences, about a third being singletons. This sample comprised cultured CD8+ T cells from PBMCs, obtained from culture after CMV antigen stimulation. These receptors all come from a human donor in good health (CMV status not recorded). Some clones in this sample may be carry-over from other donors' samples. CDR3s include the opening cysteine and the closing phenylalanine or tryptophan. A D gene is named only where the DNA matches it firmly. Size is omitted from some rows. Given values are once, few, many or a class for expanded clones.

J gene | V gene | D gene | clone size | CDR3 protein | CDR3 DNA
TRBJ2-1 | TRBV7-6 | . | many | CASSWTGTYNEQFF | TGTGCCAGCAGCTGGACGGGCACCTACAATGAGCAGTTCTTC
TRBJ1-2 | TRBV4-1 | . | many | CASSQDRQNGYTF | TGCGCCAGCAGCCAAGATCGTCAGAACGGCTACACCTTC
TRBJ2-7 | TRBV10-3 | TRBD1 | few | CAISLKQGVPYEQYF | TGTGCCATCAGTCTTAAGCAGGGGGTTCCCTACGAGCAGTACTTC
TRBJ1-5 | TRBV4-1 | . | . | CASSQETADQPQHF | TGCGCCAGCAGCCAAGAGACAGCTGATCAGCCCCAGCATTTT
TRBJ1-5 | TRBV6-5 | . | few | CASRREGNQPQHF | TGTGCCAGCAGGCGGGAAGGCAATCAGCCCCAGCATTTT
TRBJ1-1 | TRBV7-4 | . | . | CVSSWTDGNTEAFF | TGTGTCAGCAGTTGGACGGACGGGAACACTGAAGCTTTCTTT
TRBJ1-4 | TRBV24-1 | . | few | CATSGVPPGAANEKLFF | TGTGCCACCAGTGGGGTCCCTCCGGGGGCGGCTAATGAAAAACTGTTTTTT
TRBJ1-5 | TRBV6-6 | TRBD1 | many | CASSPDRVNQPQHF | TGTGCCAGCAGCCCGGACAGGGTAAACCAGCCCCAGCATTTT
TRBJ2-6 | TRBV29-1 | TRBD2 | few | CSVEDWAGAGANVLTF | TGCAGCGTTGAAGATTGGGCGGGGGCTGGGGCCAACGTCCTGACTTTC
TRBJ1-5 | TRBV7-8 | TRBD1 | . | CASSGRGQRSNQPQHF | TGTGCCAGCAGCGGGCGGGGACAGCGGAGCAATCAGCCCCAGCATTTT
TRBJ2-7 | TRBV7-4 | . | . | CASSFQETPYEQYF | TGTGCCAGCAGCTTCCAGGAGACCCCCTACGAGCAGTACTTC
TRBJ2-2 | TRBV27 | . | . | CASRRANTGELFF | TGTGCCTCCCGGAGAGCGAACACCGGGGAGCTGTTTTTT
TRBJ1-5 | TRBV19 | TRBD1 | . | CASLPGGGNQPQHF | TGTGCCAGTCTTCCAGGGGGGGGCAATCAGCCCCAGCATTTT
TRBJ1-1 | TRBV7-6 | . | many | CASSSLTGPEAFF | TGTGCCAGCAGCTCTTTAACAGGGCCTGAAGCTTTCTTT
TRBJ1-5 | TRBV7-2 | TRBD1 | many | CASSPTLDRLYSNQPQHF | TGTGCCAGCAGCCCAACTTTGGACAGGCTTTATAGCAATCAGCCCCAGCATTTT
TRBJ1-1 | TRBV6-6 | . | few | CASSYALQWNTEAFF | TGTGCCAGCAGTTACGCCCTACAGTGGAACACTGAAGCTTTCTTT
TRBJ1-1 | TRBV27 | TRBD1 | . | CASSFIGGWSEAFF | TGTGCCAGCAGTTTTATAGGGGGCTGGTCTGAAGCTTTCTTT
TRBJ2-7 | TRBV10-1 | . | many | CASSEGTGSYEQYF | TGTGCCAGCAGTGAAGGTACTGGCTCCTACGAGCAGTACTTC
TRBJ2-1 | TRBV4-1 | TRBD2 | . | CASSQVSGEYNEQFF | TGCGCCAGCAGCCAAGTTAGCGGGGAATACAATGAGCAGTTCTTC
TRBJ2-5 | TRBV7-9 | . | . | CASSPTERGFSETQYF | TGTGCCAGCAGCCCCACCGAGAGGGGGTTTTCGGAGACCCAGTACTTC
TRBJ1-2 | TRBV24-1 | TRBD1 | few | CATSDPGQAYGYTF | TGTGCCACCAGTGATCCGGGACAGGCCTATGGCTACACCTTC
TRBJ2-7 | TRBV3-1 | . | . | CASSPGSRDEQYF | TGTGCCAGCAGCCCCGGGAGCAGGGACGAGCAGTACTTC
TRBJ1-4 | TRBV27 | . | many | CASSPTGDNEKLFF | TGTGCCAGCAGTCCGACAGGAGATAATGAAAAACTGTTTTTT
TRBJ2-5 | TRBV2 | TRBD1 | . | CASSAGQGIRETQYF | TGTGCCAGCAGCGCGGGACAGGGGATACGGGAGACCCAGTACTTC